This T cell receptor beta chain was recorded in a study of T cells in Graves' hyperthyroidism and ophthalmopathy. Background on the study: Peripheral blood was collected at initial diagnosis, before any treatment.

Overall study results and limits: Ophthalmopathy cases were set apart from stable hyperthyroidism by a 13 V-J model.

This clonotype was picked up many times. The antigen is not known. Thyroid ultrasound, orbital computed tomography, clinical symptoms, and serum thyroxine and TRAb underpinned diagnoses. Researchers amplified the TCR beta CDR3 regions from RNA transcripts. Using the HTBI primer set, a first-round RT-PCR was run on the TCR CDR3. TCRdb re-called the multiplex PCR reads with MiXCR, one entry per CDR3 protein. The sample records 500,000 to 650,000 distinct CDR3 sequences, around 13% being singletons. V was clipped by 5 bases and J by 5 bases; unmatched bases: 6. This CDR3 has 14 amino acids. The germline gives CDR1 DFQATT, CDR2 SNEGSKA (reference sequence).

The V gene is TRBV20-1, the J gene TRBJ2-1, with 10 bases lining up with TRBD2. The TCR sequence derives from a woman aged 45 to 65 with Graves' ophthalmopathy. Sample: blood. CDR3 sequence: CSAVPSGRHNEQFF. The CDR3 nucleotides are TGCAGTGCTGTCCCTAGCGGGAGACACAATGAGCAGTTCTTC.